This T cell receptor beta chain appears in the sequencing data of a study of blood T cell repertoires in COVID-19 (dated by TCRdb to 2018 to 2021). For the study in its entirety: The collaborator samples originated in the United States, Italy and Spain and spanned the acute and convalescent phases of COVID-19. The prospective study material was composed of cDNA or gDNA derived from T cells, B-cell-depleted T cells, or PBMCs. The dataset comprised deeply sampled blood TCRbeta repertoires from subjects exposed to, actively infected with, or recovered from COVID-19. The repertoires were made available in a free public database intended to serve as a resource for research on the immune response to SARS-CoV-2. Samples were obtained from the ongoing ImmuneRACE study (first 160 participants) and from 1,254 subjects provided by 6 global collaborators. The sample metadata nearly always contained a de-identified subject ID, COVID-19 status, age in years and sex. HLA class I and class II types, where available, came from metadata supplied by the sample provider rather than from assay-based typing.

In the case of this clone: Its antigen remains unidentified. Per-base quality was not reported, and no clone a single base away is much larger than it.

TCRbeta CDR3 regions were amplified from genomic DNA by means of the immunoSEQ Assay, a bias-controlled multiplex PCR. In the original analysis: Within the assay, amplification of reference gene primers was used to estimate how many nucleated cells each sample contained. Sequence reads were collapsed and filtered to measure the absolute abundance of every unique TCRbeta CDR3 rearrangement. For each sample, productive Simpson clonality was calculated as the square root of Simpson's diversity index over productive rearrangements. As stored in TCRdb, this immuneACCESS dataset retains in-frame rearrangements with V and J assigned. A fraction of the clones does not appear; measured against another copy, unresolved V genes explain less than half of the discrepancy, and the remainder lacks a known reason. Clonal size and the V and J genes are those of that table, whereas D and trimming came from the DNA. Recorded for this sample are 360,000 or so clones; about 90% of them occurred a single time. The ten largest account for just over 1% of the sample.

Overall study results and their limits: Clinical and demographic metadata were provided uncurated, with the amount varying by source and participant.

Enrolling through a virtual design, the prospective study's participants ranged in age from roughly 18 to 95 years and lived across some 22 United States geographic areas. Cohort assignment in the prospective study relied on participant-reported clinical history from a screening survey and a study questionnaire. Exposed participants had been in contact with someone with a PCR-confirmed or clinician-diagnosed COVID-19 case within 2 weeks of study entry. In the prospective study, whole blood, serum and a nasopharyngeal or oropharyngeal swab were collected from each participant by mobile phlebotomists. Over a 2-month period, participants in the prospective study had the option of providing additional blood draws and questionnaires. Blood samples from the prospective study were shipped frozen or at room temperature prior to DNA extraction. From cysteine to phenylalanine, the CDR3 is 14 amino acids long. Only CDR3 DNA is held: 42 bases, read in frame from base 1. The trim is 3 bases for V and 1 base for J, with a gap of 10 bases between the germline ends. According to the germline V gene, CDR1 reads SQVTM and CDR2 reads ANQGSEA.

The TCR originated in a woman aged 25-40 years who had been exposed to COVID-19. The chain is made from TRBV29-1 and TRBJ2-1; perhaps TRBD2 is the D gene, with 5 bases matching. Input material: PBMCs or T cells enriched from blood (not recorded which). CDR3 protein: CSVDSQRSYNEQFF. The nucleotide sequence is given as TGCAGCGTTGATTCCCAGCGGTCCTACAATGAGCAGTTCTTC.